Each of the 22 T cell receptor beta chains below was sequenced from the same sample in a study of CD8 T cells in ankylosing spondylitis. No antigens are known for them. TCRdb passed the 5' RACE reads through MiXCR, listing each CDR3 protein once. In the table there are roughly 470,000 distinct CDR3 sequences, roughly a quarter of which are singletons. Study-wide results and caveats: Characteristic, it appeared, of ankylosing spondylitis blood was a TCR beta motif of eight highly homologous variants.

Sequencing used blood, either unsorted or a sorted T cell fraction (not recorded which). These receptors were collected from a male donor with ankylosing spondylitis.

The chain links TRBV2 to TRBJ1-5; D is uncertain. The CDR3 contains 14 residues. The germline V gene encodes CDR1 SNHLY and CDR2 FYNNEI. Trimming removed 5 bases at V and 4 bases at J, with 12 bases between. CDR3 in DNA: TGTGCCAGCAGTCTGGGCAGACTGAATCAGCCCCAGCATTTT. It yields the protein CASSLGRLNQPQHF.

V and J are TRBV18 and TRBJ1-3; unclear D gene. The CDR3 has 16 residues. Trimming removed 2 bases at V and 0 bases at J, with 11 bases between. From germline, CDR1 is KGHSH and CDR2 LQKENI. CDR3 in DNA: TGTGCCAGCTCACCAAACAAGCCGAGCTCTGGAAACACCATATATTTT. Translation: CASSPNKPSSGNTIYF.

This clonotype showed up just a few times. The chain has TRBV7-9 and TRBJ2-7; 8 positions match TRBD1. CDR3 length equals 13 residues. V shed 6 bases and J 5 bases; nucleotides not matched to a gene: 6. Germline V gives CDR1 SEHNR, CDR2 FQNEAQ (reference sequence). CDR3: CASSRTGIHEQYV. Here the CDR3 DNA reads TGTGCCAGCAGTCGGACAGGGATACACGAGCAGTACGTC.

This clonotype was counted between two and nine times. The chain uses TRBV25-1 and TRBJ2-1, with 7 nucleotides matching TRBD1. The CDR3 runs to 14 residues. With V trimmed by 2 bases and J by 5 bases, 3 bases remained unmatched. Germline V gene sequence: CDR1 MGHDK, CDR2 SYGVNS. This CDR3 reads CASSEIGQDNEQFF. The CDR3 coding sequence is TGTGCCAGCAGTGAAATTGGACAGGACAATGAGCAGTTCTTC.

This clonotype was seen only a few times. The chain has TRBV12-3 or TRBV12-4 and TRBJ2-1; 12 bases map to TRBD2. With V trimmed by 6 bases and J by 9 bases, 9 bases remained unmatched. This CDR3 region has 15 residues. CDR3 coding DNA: TGTGCCAGCAGACTGACTAGCGGGAGTTATGTTGAGCAGTTCTTC. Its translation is CASRLTSGSYVEQFF.

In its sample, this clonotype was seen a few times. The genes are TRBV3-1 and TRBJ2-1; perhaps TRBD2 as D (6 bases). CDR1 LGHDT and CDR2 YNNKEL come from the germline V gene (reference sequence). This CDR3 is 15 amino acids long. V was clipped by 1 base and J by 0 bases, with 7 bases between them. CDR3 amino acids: CASSQVADSYNEQFF. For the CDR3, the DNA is TGTGCCAGCAGCCAAGTAGCGGACTCCTACAATGAGCAGTTCTTC.

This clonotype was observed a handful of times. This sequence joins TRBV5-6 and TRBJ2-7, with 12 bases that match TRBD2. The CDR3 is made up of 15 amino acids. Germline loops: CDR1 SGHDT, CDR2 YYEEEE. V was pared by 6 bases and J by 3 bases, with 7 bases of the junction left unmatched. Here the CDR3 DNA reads TGTGCCAGCACCCCGGGACTAGCGGGCATCTACGAGCAGTACTTC. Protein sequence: CASTPGLAGIYEQYF.

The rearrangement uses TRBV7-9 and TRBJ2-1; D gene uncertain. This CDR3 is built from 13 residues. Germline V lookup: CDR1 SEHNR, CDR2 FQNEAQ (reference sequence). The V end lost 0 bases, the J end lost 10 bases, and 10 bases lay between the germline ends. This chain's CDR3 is CASSLASISEQFF. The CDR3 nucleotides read TGTGCCAGCAGCTTAGCGAGCATCAGCGAGCAGTTCTTC.

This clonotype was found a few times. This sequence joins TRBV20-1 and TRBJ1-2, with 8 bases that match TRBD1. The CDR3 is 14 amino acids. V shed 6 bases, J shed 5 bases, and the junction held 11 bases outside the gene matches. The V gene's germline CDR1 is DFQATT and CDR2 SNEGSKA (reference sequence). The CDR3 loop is CSADSGTGQYGYTF. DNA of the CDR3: TGCAGTGCAGATTCAGGGACAGGACAATATGGCTACACCTTC.

The CDR3 region has the DNA TGTGCCAGCAGCTGGGGGAGCGGGGGCTCCTACAATGAGCAGTTCTTC. Translating gives CASSWGSGGSYNEQFF. The chain carries TRBV7-8 and TRBJ2-1; 8 bases fit TRBD2. The CDR3 totals 16 residues. The V segment lost 4 bases and the J segment 0 bases; nucleotides outside the gene matches: 5. Germline CDR1 reads SGHVS; CDR2 reads FQNEAQ.

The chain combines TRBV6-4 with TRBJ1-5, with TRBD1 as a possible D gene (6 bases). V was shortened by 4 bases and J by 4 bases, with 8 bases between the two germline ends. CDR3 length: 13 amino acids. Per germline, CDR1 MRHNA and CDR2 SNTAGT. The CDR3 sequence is CASSVQGNQPQHF. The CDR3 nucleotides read TGTGCCAGCAGTGTACAGGGTAATCAGCCCCAGCATTTT.

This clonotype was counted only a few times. The CDR3 sequence is CASSTRQGWTITEQFF. The CDR3, as DNA: TGTGCCAGCAGCACCCGGCAGGGATGGACAATAACTGAGCAGTTCTTC. The chain employs TRBV5-8 and TRBJ2-1, with D perhaps TRBD1 (5 bases). Germline V gives CDR1 SGHTS, CDR2 YDEGEE. The V and J ends lost 4 bases and 9 bases respectively, with 23 bases between them. The CDR3 spans 16 residues.

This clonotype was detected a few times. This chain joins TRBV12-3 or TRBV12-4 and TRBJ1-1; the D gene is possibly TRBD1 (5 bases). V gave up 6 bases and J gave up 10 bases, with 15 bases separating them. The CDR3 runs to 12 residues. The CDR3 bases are TGTGCCAGCAGCCTCGCCCGGGGGTCAGCTTTCTTT. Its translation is CASSLARGSAFF.

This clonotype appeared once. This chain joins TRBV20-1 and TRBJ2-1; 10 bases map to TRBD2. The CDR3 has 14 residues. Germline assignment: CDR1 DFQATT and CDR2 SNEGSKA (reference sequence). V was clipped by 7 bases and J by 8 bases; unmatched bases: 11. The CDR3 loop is CSGLASGSFDEQFF. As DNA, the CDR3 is TGCAGTGGACTAGCTAGCGGGAGTTTTGATGAGCAGTTCTTC.

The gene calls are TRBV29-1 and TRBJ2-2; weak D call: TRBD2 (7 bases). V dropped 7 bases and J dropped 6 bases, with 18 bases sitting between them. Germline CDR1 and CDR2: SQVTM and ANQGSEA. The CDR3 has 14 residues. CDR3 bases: TGCAGCGCTGGGGGGGGCGCCAGGTCCGGGGAGCTGTTTTTT. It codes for CSAGGGARSGELFF.

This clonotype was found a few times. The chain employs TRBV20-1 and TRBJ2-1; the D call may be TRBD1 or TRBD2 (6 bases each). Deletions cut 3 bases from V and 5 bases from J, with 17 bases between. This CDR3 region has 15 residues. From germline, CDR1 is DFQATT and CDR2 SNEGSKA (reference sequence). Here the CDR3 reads CSARDRRRGDNEQFF. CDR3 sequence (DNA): TGCAGTGCTAGGGATAGGCGGAGGGGGGACAATGAGCAGTTCTTC.

The CDR3 protein is CSARRAEGLSNTGELFF. The DNA of the CDR3 is TGCAGTGCTCGTCGGGCGGAGGGCCTATCGAACACCGGGGAGCTGTTTTTT. The chain is built from TRBV20-1 and TRBJ2-2; a weak D match, TRBD2 (6 bases). V was clipped by 5 bases and J by 0 bases, with 19 bases between them. Germline V lookup: CDR1 DFQATT, CDR2 SNEGSKA (reference sequence). The CDR3 runs to 17 residues.

Here the CDR3 reads CASAKDRDEKLFF. CDR3 coding DNA: TGCGCCAGCGCGAAGGACAGGGATGAAAAACTGTTTTTT. This sequence joins TRBV5-1 and TRBJ1-4, with 8 positions matching TRBD1. V lost 7 bases to trimming and J lost 6 bases; unmatched junction nucleotides: 5. The CDR3 spans 13 residues. Germline CDR1 and CDR2: SGHRS and YFSETQ.

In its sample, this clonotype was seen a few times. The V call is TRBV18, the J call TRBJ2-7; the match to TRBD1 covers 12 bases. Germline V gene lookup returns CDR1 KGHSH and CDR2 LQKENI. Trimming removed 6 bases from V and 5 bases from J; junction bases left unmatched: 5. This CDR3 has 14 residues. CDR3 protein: CASSPGTGGDEQYF. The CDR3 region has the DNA TGTGCCAGCTCTCCCGGGACAGGGGGCGACGAGCAGTACTTC.

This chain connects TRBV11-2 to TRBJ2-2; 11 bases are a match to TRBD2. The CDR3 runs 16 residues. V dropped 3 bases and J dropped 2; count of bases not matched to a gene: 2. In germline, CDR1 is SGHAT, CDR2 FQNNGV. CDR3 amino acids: CASSLGLAVNTGELFF. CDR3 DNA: TGTGCCAGCAGCTTGGGACTAGCGGTTAACACCGGGGAGCTGTTTTTT.

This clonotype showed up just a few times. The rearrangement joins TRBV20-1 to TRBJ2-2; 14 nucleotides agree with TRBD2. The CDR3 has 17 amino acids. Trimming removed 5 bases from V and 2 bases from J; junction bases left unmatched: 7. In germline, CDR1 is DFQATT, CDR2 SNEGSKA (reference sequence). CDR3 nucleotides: TGCAGTGCTTCGGGACTAGCGGGAGTAGGAAACACCGGGGAGCTGTTTTTT. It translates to CSASGLAGVGNTGELFF.

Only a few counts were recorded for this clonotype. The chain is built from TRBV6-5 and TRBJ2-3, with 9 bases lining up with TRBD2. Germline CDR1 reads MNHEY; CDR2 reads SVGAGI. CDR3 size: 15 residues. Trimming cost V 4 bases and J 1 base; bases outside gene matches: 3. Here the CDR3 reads CASSFRTSGTDTQYF. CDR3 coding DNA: TGTGCCAGCAGTTTTCGGACTAGCGGCACAGATACGCAGTATTTT.